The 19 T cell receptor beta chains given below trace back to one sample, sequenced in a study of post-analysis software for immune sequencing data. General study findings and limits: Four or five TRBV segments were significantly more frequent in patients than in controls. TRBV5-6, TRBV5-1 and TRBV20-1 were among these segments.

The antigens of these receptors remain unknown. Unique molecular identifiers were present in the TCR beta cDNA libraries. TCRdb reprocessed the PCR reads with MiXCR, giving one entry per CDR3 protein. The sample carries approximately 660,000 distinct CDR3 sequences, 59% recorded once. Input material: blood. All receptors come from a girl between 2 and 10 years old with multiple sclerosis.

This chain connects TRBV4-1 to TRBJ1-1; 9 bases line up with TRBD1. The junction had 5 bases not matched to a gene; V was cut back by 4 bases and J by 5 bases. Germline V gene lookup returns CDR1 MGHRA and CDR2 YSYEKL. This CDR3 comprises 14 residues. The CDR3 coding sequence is TGCGCCAGCAGCCCGAGGACAGGGGATACTGAAGCTTTCTTT. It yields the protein CASSPRTGDTEAFF.

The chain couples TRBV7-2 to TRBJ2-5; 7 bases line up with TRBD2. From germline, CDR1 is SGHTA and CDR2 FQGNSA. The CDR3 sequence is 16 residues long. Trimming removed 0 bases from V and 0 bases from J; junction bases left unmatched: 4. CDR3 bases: TGTGCCAGCAGCTTAGCTGGGACTAACAACCAAGAGACCCAGTACTTC. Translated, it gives CASSLAGTNNQETQYF.

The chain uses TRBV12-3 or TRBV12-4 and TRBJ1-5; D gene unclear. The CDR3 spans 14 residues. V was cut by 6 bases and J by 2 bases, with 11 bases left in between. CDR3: CASSWTPGNQPQHF. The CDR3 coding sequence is TGTGCCAGCAGCTGGACGCCCGGCAATCAGCCCCAGCATTTT.

The CDR3 region has the DNA TGTGCCAGCAGTTACCGGGGTAGCGGGGCAACAGAGACCCAGTACTTC. Translating gives CASSYRGSGATETQYF. J is TRBJ2-5 and V is TRBV6-5; 8 nucleotides align to TRBD2. J lost 4 bases, V lost 2 bases, and 9 bases had no gene match. Per the germline V gene, CDR1 is MNHEY and CDR2 is SVGAGI. This CDR3 region has 16 residues.

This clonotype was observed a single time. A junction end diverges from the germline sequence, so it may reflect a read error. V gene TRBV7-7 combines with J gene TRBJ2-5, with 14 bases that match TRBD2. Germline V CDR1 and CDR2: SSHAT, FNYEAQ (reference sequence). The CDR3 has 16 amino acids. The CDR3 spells CASSKTSGRDQETQYF. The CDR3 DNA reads TGTGCTAGCAGCAAGACTAGCGGGAGGGACCAAGAGACCCAGTACTTC.

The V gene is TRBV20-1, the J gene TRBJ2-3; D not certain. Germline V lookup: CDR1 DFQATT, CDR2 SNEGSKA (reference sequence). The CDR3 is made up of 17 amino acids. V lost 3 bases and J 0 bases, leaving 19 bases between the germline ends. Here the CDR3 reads CSASTLPLPVSTDTQYF. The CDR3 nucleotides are TGCAGTGCTAGCACCTTACCCCTCCCAGTCAGCACAGATACGCAGTATTTT.

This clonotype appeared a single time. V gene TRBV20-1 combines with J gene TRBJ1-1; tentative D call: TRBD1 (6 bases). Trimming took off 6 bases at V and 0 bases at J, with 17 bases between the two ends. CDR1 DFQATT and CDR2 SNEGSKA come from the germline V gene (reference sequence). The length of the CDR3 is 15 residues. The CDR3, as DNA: TGCAGTGCCCGGGCGGGACACCGCATGAACACTGAAGCTTTCTTT. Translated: CSARAGHRMNTEAFF.

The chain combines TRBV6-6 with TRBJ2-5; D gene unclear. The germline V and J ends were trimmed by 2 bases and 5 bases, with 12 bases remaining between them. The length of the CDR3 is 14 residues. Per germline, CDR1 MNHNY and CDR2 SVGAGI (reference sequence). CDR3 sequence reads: CASSYRTPMETQYF. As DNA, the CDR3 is TGTGCCAGCAGTTACCGGACCCCCATGGAGACCCAGTACTTC.

The CDR3 coding sequence is TGTGCCAGCAGCTTGTTCCTAGCGGGCACAGATACGCAGTATTTT. As protein: CASSLFLAGTDTQYF. The rearrangement joins TRBV5-5 to TRBJ2-3; 7 bases map to TRBD2. CDR3 length equals 15 residues. The junction had 3 bases not matched to a gene; V was cut back by 1 base and J by 1 base. Per germline, CDR1 SGHKS and CDR2 YYEKEE (reference sequence). Filled out from reference TRBV5-5 and TRBJ2-3, the complete variable domain reads DAGVTQSPTHLIKTRGQQVTLRCSPISGHKSVSWYQQVLGQGPQFIFQYYEKEERGRGNFPDRFSARQFPNYSSELNVNALLLGDSALYLCASSLFLAGTDTQYFGPGTRLTVL.

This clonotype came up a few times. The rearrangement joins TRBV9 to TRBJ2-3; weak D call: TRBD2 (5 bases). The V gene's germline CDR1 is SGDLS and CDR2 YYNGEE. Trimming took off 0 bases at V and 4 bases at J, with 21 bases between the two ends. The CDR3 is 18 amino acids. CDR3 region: CASSVGSIGLPNPDTQYF. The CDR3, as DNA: TGTGCCAGCAGCGTAGGGTCAATCGGACTCCCGAATCCAGATACGCAGTATTTT.

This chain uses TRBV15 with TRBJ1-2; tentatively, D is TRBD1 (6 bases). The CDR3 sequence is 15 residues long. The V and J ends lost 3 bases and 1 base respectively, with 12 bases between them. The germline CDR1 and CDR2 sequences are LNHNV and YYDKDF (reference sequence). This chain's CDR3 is CATSSHGQSNYGYTF. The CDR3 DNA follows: TGTGCCACCAGCAGCCATGGACAGAGTAACTATGGCTACACCTTC.

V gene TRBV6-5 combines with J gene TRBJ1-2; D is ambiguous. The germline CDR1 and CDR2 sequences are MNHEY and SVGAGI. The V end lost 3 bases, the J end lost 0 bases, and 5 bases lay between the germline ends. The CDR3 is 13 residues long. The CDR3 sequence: CASSYTPNYGYTF. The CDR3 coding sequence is TGTGCCAGCAGTTATACTCCTAACTATGGCTACACCTTC.

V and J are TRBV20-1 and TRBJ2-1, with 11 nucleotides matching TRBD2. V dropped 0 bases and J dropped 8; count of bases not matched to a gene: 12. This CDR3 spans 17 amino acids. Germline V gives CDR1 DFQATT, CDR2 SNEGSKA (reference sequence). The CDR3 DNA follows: TGCAGTGCTAGAGATCCTGGGCTAGCGGGGGGTTGGGATGAGCAGTTCTTC. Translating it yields CSARDPGLAGGWDEQFF.

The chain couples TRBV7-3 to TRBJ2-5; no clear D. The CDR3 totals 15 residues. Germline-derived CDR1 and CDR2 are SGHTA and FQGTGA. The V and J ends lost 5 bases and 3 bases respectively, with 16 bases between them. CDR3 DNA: TGTGCCAGCAGCCGCGGACGAGACCCTAAAGAGACCCAGTACTTC. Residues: CASSRGRDPKETQYF.

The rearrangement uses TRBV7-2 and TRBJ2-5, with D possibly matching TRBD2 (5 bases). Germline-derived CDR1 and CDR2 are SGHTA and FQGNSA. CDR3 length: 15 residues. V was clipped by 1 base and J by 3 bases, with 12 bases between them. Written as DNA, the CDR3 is TGTGCCAGCAGCTTAGTAGGCAACGGGAAAGAGACCCAGTACTTC. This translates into CASSLVGNGKETQYF.

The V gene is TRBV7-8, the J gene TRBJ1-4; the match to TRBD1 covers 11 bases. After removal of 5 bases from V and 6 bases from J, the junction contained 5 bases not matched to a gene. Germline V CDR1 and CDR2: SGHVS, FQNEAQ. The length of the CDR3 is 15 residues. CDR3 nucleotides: TGTGCCAGCAGCCGCGGGACAGGGGGAGATGAAAAACTGTTTTTT. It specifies CASSRGTGGDEKLFF.

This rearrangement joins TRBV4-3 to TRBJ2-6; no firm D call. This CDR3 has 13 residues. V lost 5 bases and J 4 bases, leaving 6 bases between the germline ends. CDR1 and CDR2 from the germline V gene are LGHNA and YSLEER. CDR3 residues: CASSALGANVLTF. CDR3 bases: TGCGCCAGCAGCGCCTTGGGGGCCAACGTCCTGACTTTC.

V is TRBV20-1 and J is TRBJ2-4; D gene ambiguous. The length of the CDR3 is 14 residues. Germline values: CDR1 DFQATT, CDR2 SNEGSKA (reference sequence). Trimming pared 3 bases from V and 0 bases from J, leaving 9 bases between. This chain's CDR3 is CSASVSGAKNIQYF. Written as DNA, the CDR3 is TGCAGTGCTAGTGTTTCGGGAGCCAAAAACATTCAGTACTTC.

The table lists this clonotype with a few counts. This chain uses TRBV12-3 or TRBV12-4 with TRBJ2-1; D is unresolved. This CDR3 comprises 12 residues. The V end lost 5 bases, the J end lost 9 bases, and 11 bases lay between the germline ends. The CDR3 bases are TGTGCCAGCAGTCGACCAGGCGGTGAGCAGTTCTTC. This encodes CASSRPGGEQFF.